Presented here are 2 T cell receptor beta chains from one specimen sequenced in a study of control samples from healthy donors and cancer patients. TCRdb's table, derived via immunoSEQ multiplex PCR, lists solely in-frame clones and lacks some. The sample includes over 70,000 clones, roughly nine tenths seen only once; the top ten take 7.5% to 8%. Source material: blood. The receptors shown here come from a woman aged 60-75 years in good health.

This chain uses TRBV11-2 with TRBJ2-3; 8 bases map to TRBD2. The CDR3 covers 16 residues. With 5 bases clipped from V and 6 bases from J, the junction kept 13 bases outside the gene matches. Germline V gives CDR1 SGHAT, CDR2 FQNNGV. This CDR3 reads CASSPLAGGFVDTQYF. The CDR3 DNA reads TGTGCCAGCAGCCCTCTTGCGGGGGGCTTTGTCGATACGCAGTATTTT.

The rearrangement uses TRBV18 and TRBJ2-3, with 11 bases lining up with TRBD2. CDR3 size: 13 residues. CDR1 is KGHSH and CDR2 is LQKENI in the germline V gene. The J segment lost 5 bases and the V segment lost 8 bases, leaving 3 bases of the junction unmatched. The CDR3: CASEGLAEDTQYF. Written as DNA, the CDR3 is TGTGCCAGCGAGGGACTAGCGGAAGATACGCAGTATTTT.